Below are 13 T cell receptor beta chains sequenced from a single sample in a study of OX40 agonist ivuxolimab in advanced cancers. The protocol was immunoSEQ multiplex PCR, while the TCRdb copy is restricted to in-frame clones and leaves out a portion. Counted here are fewer than 20,000 clones, 73% occurring once; the ten biggest clones make up about 27%. The specimen was CD4+ or CD8+ T cells sorted from blood, collected in a trial of the OX40 agonist ivuxolimab. The receptors here all came from an adult with an advanced solid tumor such as melanoma, head and neck, liver or kidney cancer.

This sequence joins TRBV7-9 and TRBJ2-4; D remains ambiguous. The CDR3 covers 15 residues. Germline assignment: CDR1 SEHNR and CDR2 FQNEAQ (reference sequence). Between the trimmed V and J ends, which lost 4 bases and 0 bases, there was a span of 10 bases. The CDR3 DNA sequence: TGTGCCAGCAGCTCATTCGGCGTAGCCAAAAACATTCAGTACTTC. This codes for CASSSFGVAKNIQYF.

The rearrangement links TRBV5-6 to TRBJ1-3, with D maybe TRBD1 (5 bases). This CDR3 is 14 amino acids long. Per germline, CDR1 SGHDT and CDR2 YYEEEE. V was cut by 5 bases and J by 4 bases, with 13 bases left in between. For the CDR3, the DNA is TGTGCCAGCAGTACAGGTTTATGGGGAAACACCATATATTTT. Translating gives CASSTGLWGNTIYF.

The rearrangement links TRBV7-9 to TRBJ1-4, with 7 nucleotides matching TRBD1. The CDR3 contains 12 residues. In germline, CDR1 is SEHNR, CDR2 FQNEAQ (reference sequence). The junction had 6 bases not matched to a gene; V was cut back by 1 base and J by 16 bases. CDR3 coding DNA: TGTGCCAGCAGCTTAGGGGACAGTAGGCCGTTTTTT. It codes for CASSLGDSRPFF.

The chain has TRBV7-6 and TRBJ2-3; no reliable D call. Germline V gene sequence: CDR1 SGHVS, CDR2 FNYEAQ. This CDR3 is built from 14 residues. Trimming left V 3 bases short and J 2 bases short, with 9 bases between. DNA for the CDR3: TGTGCCAGCAGCTTGGAGACAACCACAGATACGCAGTATTTT. It specifies CASSLETTTDTQYF. Combining the CDR3 with reference TRBV7-6 and TRBJ2-3 gives the whole variable domain GAGVSQSPRYKVTKRGQDVALRCDPISGHVSLYWYRQALGQGPEFLTYFNYEAQQDKSGLPNDRFSAERPEGSISTLTIQRTEQRDSAMYRCASSLETTTDTQYFGPGTRLTVL.

The gene calls are TRBV27 and TRBJ2-7, with 7 nucleotides matching TRBD1. The germline gives CDR1 MNHEY, CDR2 SMNVEV (reference sequence). The V gene end was trimmed by 3 bases and the J gene end by 6 bases; junction bases not matched to a gene: 11. The CDR3 is 15 amino acids. The CDR3 loop is CASSFSLTGPSEQYF. The CDR3 nucleotides are TGTGCCAGCAGTTTTAGCCTGACAGGGCCCTCCGAGCAGTACTTC.

J is TRBJ1-1 and V is TRBV27; a possible D gene is TRBD1 (6 bases). The germline V gene has CDR1 MNHEY and CDR2 SMNVEV (reference sequence). This CDR3 has 12 residues. V was trimmed by 8 bases and J by 4 bases, leaving 11 bases between them. In DNA, the CDR3 is TGTGCCAGCGGAACAGGGCTCACTGAAGCTTTCTTT. It codes for CASGTGLTEAFF.

This clone has just a few counts. The chain recombines TRBV7-3 with TRBJ2-1, with 12 bases lining up with TRBD2. The CDR3 covers 16 residues. V lost 5 bases and J lost 7; bases outside the gene matches: 9. The germline gives CDR1 SGHTA, CDR2 FQGTGA. The CDR3 here is CASSHLAGGPLNEQFF. CDR3 DNA: TGTGCCAGCAGCCACCTAGCGGGAGGGCCATTAAATGAGCAGTTCTTC.

The chain employs TRBV5-6 and TRBJ2-7, with TRBD2 matching over 16 bases. The CDR3 is made up of 17 amino acids. Germline values: CDR1 SGHDT, CDR2 YYEEEE. V lost 1 base and J lost 5; bases outside the gene matches: 6. CDR3 in DNA: TGTGCCAGCAGCTTGATGGGGACTAGCGGGAGGGGAGACGAGCAGTACTTC. It yields the protein CASSLMGTSGRGDEQYF.

DNA of the CDR3: TGTGCCACCAGCCCAAGACAGGAACCTTCCTACGAGCAGTACTTC. Translated, it gives CATSPRQEPSYEQYF. The chain combines TRBV15 with TRBJ2-7; D possibly corresponds to TRBD1 (6 bases). Germline V gene data show CDR1 as LNHNV and CDR2 as YYDKDF (reference sequence). Trimming stripped 5 bases from V and 1 base from J, with 15 bases between. This CDR3 is 15 amino acids long.

The chain combines TRBV7-2 with TRBJ2-7, with D perhaps TRBD2 (7 bases). From germline, CDR1 is SGHTA and CDR2 FQGNSA. This CDR3 comprises 18 residues. Trimming took 1 base from V and 1 from J, leaving 20 bases between them. The CDR3 DNA sequence: TGTGCCAGCAGCTTAGAATCGGCGGGGGCATTAGGATCCTACGAGCAGTACTTC. Its translation is CASSLESAGALGSYEQYF.

This clone is categorized as medium-sized. The chain links TRBV6-5 to TRBJ2-7, with a tentative D call TRBD2 (5 bases). The germline gives CDR1 MNHEY, CDR2 SVGAGI. The CDR3 loop spans 13 amino acids. Between the trimmed V and J ends, which lost 5 bases and 5 bases, there was a span of 13 bases. CDR3 sequence reads: CASSVLGSDEQYF. The CDR3 DNA reads as TGTGCCAGCAGTGTTTTAGGTAGCGACGAGCAGTACTTC.

The rearrangement uses TRBV5-4 and TRBJ2-7; D may be TRBD2 (5 bases). V gave up 0 bases and J gave up 6 bases, with 7 bases separating them. CDR1 is SGHNT, CDR2 YYREEE, per germline (reference sequence). The length of the CDR3 is 12 residues. Here the CDR3 DNA reads TGTGCCAGCAGCTTGGCGGCGGGCGAGCAGTACTTC. Protein product: CASSLAAGEQYF.

V is TRBV2 and J is TRBJ1-2, with D unresolved. This CDR3 has 13 amino acids. Trimming removed 2 bases from V and 4 bases from J, with 8 bases in between. In germline, CDR1 is SNHLY, CDR2 FYNNEI. CDR3 loop: CASSERSRYGYTF. For the CDR3, the DNA is TGTGCCAGCAGTGAACGTTCCCGCTATGGCTACACCTTC.